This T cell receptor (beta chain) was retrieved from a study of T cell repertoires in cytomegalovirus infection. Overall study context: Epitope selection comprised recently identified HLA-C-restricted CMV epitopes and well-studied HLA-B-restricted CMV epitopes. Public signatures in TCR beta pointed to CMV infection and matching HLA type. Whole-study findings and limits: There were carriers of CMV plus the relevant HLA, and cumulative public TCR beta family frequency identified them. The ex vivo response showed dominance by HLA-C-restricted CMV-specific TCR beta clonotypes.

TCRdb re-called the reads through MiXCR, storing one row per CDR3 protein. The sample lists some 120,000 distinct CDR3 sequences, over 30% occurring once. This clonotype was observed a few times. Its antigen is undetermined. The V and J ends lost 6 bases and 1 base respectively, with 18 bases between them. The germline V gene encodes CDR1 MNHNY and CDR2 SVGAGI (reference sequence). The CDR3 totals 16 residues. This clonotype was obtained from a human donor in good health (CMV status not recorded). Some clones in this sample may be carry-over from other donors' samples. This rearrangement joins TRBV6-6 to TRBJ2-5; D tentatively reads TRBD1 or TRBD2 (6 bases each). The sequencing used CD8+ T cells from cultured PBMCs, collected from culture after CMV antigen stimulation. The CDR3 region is CASRASRGESQETQYF. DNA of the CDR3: TGTGCCAGCAGGGCCTCGAGGGGGGAGAGCCAAGAGACCCAGTACTTC.